Presented here are 26 T cell receptor beta chains from one specimen sequenced in a study of shared clonotypes between healthy human individuals. Naive CD8 populations comprised CD45RO-negative cells positively selected for CCR7, excluding terminally differentiated effector memory CD45RA+ cells. Assay used: immunoSEQ multiplex PCR; TCRdb lists only in-frame clones, some missing. The sample includes some 2.1 million clones, over 85% seen only once; the top ten take roughly 1.1%. The specimen sequenced was naive CD8+ T cells sorted from blood. Source of these receptors: a man aged 18 to 30 in good health.

This sequence joins TRBV9 and TRBJ2-1; TRBD1 matches at 7 bases. Germline V gives CDR1 SGDLS, CDR2 YYNGEE. After removal of 0 bases from V and 8 bases from J, the junction contained 17 bases not matched to a gene. The CDR3 spans 18 residues. The CDR3 sequence is CASSVESWTGTGLDEQFF. The CDR3 DNA sequence: TGTGCCAGCAGCGTAGAATCTTGGACAGGAACTGGCCTGGATGAGCAGTTCTTC.

The genes are TRBV11-2 and TRBJ2-7, with D perhaps being TRBD1 or TRBD2 (5 bases each). This CDR3 is 13 amino acids long. In germline, CDR1 is SGHAT, CDR2 FQNNGV. The V gene lost 5 bases and the J gene lost 3 bases, with 11 bases spanning the gap. CDR3 coding DNA: TGTGCCAGCAGCGCCGGGACGGACTACGAGCAGTACTTC. Residues: CASSAGTDYEQYF.

This chain joins TRBV7-9 and TRBJ2-7; D might be TRBD2 (7 bases). The V end lost 5 bases, the J end lost 2 bases, and 10 bases lay between the germline ends. CDR1 SEHNR and CDR2 FQNEAQ come from the germline V gene (reference sequence). This CDR3 is 13 amino acids long. This chain's CDR3 is CASSGGAPYEQYF. The CDR3 nucleotides read TGTGCCAGCAGCGGGGGGGCACCCTACGAGCAGTACTTC.

The V call is TRBV6-5, the J call TRBJ2-1; D may be TRBD2 (6 bases). The germline V gene has CDR1 MNHEY and CDR2 SVGAGI. The CDR3 is 13 residues long. Trimming left V 2 bases short and J 6 bases short, with 8 bases between. The CDR3 DNA reads TGTGCCAGCAGTTACGGGACTCCCAATGAGCAGTTCTTC. Translating it yields CASSYGTPNEQFF.

The rearrangement joins TRBV27 to TRBJ2-1, with D unclear. Trimming pared 2 bases from V and 2 bases from J, leaving 16 bases between. CDR3 length: 17 residues. Germline CDR1 reads MNHEY; CDR2 reads SMNVEV (reference sequence). The DNA for the CDR3 is TGTGCCAGCAGTTTAACAGCCAACCCGTCACCCTACAATGAGCAGTTCTTC. Amino acids: CASSLTANPSPYNEQFF.

The rearrangement uses TRBV18 and TRBJ2-7; 10 bases line up with TRBD1. The CDR3 has 14 amino acids. CDR1 KGHSH and CDR2 LQKENI come from the germline V gene. The V and J ends lost 4 bases and 5 bases, in that order; junction bases with no gene match: 5. The CDR3 DNA reads TGTGCCAGCTCACAAACCGGGACAGGGGACGAGCAGTACTTC. Protein product: CASSQTGTGDEQYF.

The chain joins TRBV7-2 to TRBJ2-7; TRBD2 might be the D (5 bases). Germline V gene lookup returns CDR1 SGHTA and CDR2 FQGNSA. The CDR3 covers 14 residues. Trimming took 0 bases from V and 3 from J, leaving 9 bases between them. The CDR3 nucleotides are TGTGCCAGCAGCTTAGCGGCTAGCCTCTACGAGCAGTACTTC. Translation: CASSLAASLYEQYF.

This rearrangement joins TRBV14 to TRBJ2-7; perhaps TRBD1 as D (6 bases). The CDR3 loop spans 15 amino acids. V was shortened by 3 bases and J by 6 bases, with 18 bases between the two germline ends. Germline CDR1 and CDR2: SGHDN and FVKESK. The DNA of the CDR3 is TGTGCCAGCAGCCAGTGGATGACAGGACCTGCCGAGCAGTACTTC. This sequence encodes CASSQWMTGPAEQYF.

J is TRBJ1-1 and V is TRBV5-4, with a weak D call TRBD1 (5 bases). Germline CDR1 reads SGHNT; CDR2 reads YYREEE (reference sequence). This CDR3 is 14 amino acids long. Trimming took 4 bases from V and 5 from J, leaving 15 bases between them. CDR3 bases: TGTGCCAGCAGCGTTCAGGGAGGAGGGACTGAAGCTTTCTTT. Its protein is CASSVQGGGTEAFF.

The J gene is TRBJ2-1, the V gene TRBV5-1; 7 bases map to TRBD1. With V trimmed by 0 bases and J by 3 bases, 0 bases remained unmatched. Germline CDR1 reads SGHRS; CDR2 reads YFSETQ. The CDR3 loop spans 14 amino acids. CDR3 amino acids: CASSLGTGYNEQFF. The CDR3 nucleotides read TGCGCCAGCAGCTTGGGGACAGGCTACAATGAGCAGTTCTTC.

This chain links TRBV2 with TRBJ2-7; 7 nucleotides match TRBD2. Germline V gene lookup returns CDR1 SNHLY and CDR2 FYNNEI. Trimming removed 1 base from V and 3 bases from J; junction bases left unmatched: 3. The CDR3 spans 14 residues. CDR3 in DNA: TGTGCCAGCAGTGAAGGACTAGCCAACTACGAGCAGTACTTC. This gives the protein CASSEGLANYEQYF.

The gene calls are TRBV2 and TRBJ2-7; TRBD1 is a possible D gene (5 bases). V was trimmed by 1 base and J by 4 bases, leaving 11 bases between them. CDR3 length: 14 residues. The germline V gene encodes CDR1 SNHLY and CDR2 FYNNEI. For the CDR3, the DNA is TGTGCCAGCAGTGAAGGGGGCGCAGGTTACGAGCAGTACTTC. Protein product: CASSEGGAGYEQYF.

This chain connects TRBV9 to TRBJ1-5; D is unclear. The CDR3 consists of 14 residues. The V end lost 2 bases, the J end lost 2 bases, and 8 bases lay between the germline ends. Germline-derived CDR1 and CDR2 are SGDLS and YYNGEE. The CDR3: CASSVGPGNQPQHF. In DNA, the CDR3 is TGTGCCAGCAGCGTTGGACCGGGCAATCAGCCCCAGCATTTT.

For this clone: Other DNA sequences within the sample encode an identical CDR3. The chain couples TRBV27 to TRBJ2-7, with D unresolved. Trimming shortened V by 8 bases and J by 3 bases, and 5 bases separated the two germline ends. The CDR3 totals 10 residues. Germline V gives CDR1 MNHEY, CDR2 SMNVEV (reference sequence). CDR3 nucleotide sequence: TGTGCCAGCGGAATCTACGAGCAGTACTTC. This encodes CASGIYEQYF.

The rearrangement links TRBV7-6 to TRBJ2-1; 11 nucleotides match TRBD1. This CDR3 is 16 amino acids long. Looked up from germline, CDR1 is SGHVS and CDR2 is FNYEAQ. The ends lost 5 bases at V and 13 bases at J; junction bases unmatched: 16. The CDR3 loop is CASSEMPEGQGVLQFF. The CDR3 bases are TGTGCCAGCAGCGAAATGCCGGAGGGACAGGGGGTTCTTCAGTTCTTC.

The J gene is TRBJ1-1, the V gene TRBV4-1, with D possibly TRBD1 on 5 matching bases. There are 14 residues in the CDR3. The germline V gene encodes CDR1 MGHRA and CDR2 YSYEKL. V gave up 0 bases and J gave up 8 bases, with 13 bases separating them. The CDR3 DNA sequence: TGCGCCAGCAGCCAAGATGAGATCAGGGCGGAAGCTTTCTTT. It yields the protein CASSQDEIRAEAFF.

As DNA, the CDR3 is TGTGCCAGCAGCTTGGGAGACACCGACACTGAAGCTTTCTTT. Its protein product is CASSLGDTDTEAFF. This chain links TRBV5-6 with TRBJ1-1; D gene ambiguous. CDR1 SGHDT and CDR2 YYEEEE come from the germline V gene. With 0 bases removed from V and 3 bases from J, the gap between germline ends came to 9 bases. The CDR3 has 14 amino acids.

The chain is built from TRBV6-5 and TRBJ2-7; D could derive from TRBD1 or TRBD2 (7 bases each). V gave up 2 bases and J gave up 6 bases, with 14 bases separating them. CDR3 length: 14 residues. The germline V gene has CDR1 MNHEY and CDR2 SVGAGI. The CDR3 spells CASSYPRGGSEQYF. Here the CDR3 DNA reads TGTGCCAGCAGTTACCCCAGGGGGGGTAGCGAGCAGTACTTC.

The chain employs TRBV5-4 and TRBJ1-2, with D maybe TRBD1 (5 bases). The CDR3 has 16 amino acids. Germline V lookup: CDR1 SGHNT, CDR2 YYREEE (reference sequence). The V end was cut by 4 bases, the J end by 4 bases, with 20 bases between. The CDR3 protein is CASSLSDGSQGYGYTF. For the CDR3, the DNA is TGTGCCAGCAGCCTGTCTGATGGCAGTCAGGGCTATGGCTACACCTTC.

Comment on this clone: The identical CDR3 is also encoded by other nucleotide sequences in the sample. The V and J genes are TRBV7-9 and TRBJ1-1; D remains unclear. Trimming pared 1 base from V and 0 bases from J, leaving 3 bases between. CDR3 length equals 13 residues. Germline V lookup: CDR1 SEHNR, CDR2 FQNEAQ (reference sequence). CDR3 protein: CASSLVLNTEAFF. The CDR3 DNA reads TGTGCCAGCAGCTTAGTTCTGAACACTGAAGCTTTCTTT. Together with reference TRBV7-9 and TRBJ1-1, the CDR3 gives the full variable domain: DTGVSQNPRHKITKRGQNVTFRCDPISEHNRLYWYRQTLGQGPEFLTYFQNEAQLEKSRLLSDRFSAERPKGSFSTLEIQRTEQGDSAMYLCASSLVLNTEAFFGQGTRLTVV.

This chain connects TRBV6-1 to TRBJ2-7; 12 nucleotides line up with TRBD1. The CDR3 is 18 amino acids. V gave up 2 bases and J gave up 6 bases; unmatched junction bases: 14. Germline lookup yields CDR1 MNHNS and CDR2 SASEGT. The CDR3 protein is CASSEWMVLGTGGIEQYF. CDR3 nucleotides: TGTGCCAGCAGTGAATGGATGGTGCTTGGGACAGGGGGCATCGAGCAGTACTTC.

This clone turned up a few times. The rearrangement uses TRBV7-8 and TRBJ1-2; 7 bases fit TRBD1. This CDR3 has 13 residues. Trimming cost V 5 bases and J 4 bases; bases outside gene matches: 4. Germline CDR1 SGHVS, CDR2 FQNEAQ. The CDR3 DNA reads TGTGCCAGCAGCCCTGGACAGGTCTATGGCTACACCTTC. It encodes CASSPGQVYGYTF.

On this clone itself: Other nucleotide sequences in the sample specify the same CDR3. The V call is TRBV4-1, the J call TRBJ2-7, with D hard to call. The V gene lost 1 base and the J gene lost 3 bases, with 10 bases spanning the gap. CDR1 is MGHRA and CDR2 is YSYEKL in the germline V gene. The CDR3 covers 14 residues. The CDR3 DNA sequence: TGCGCCAGCAGCCAAGTTCCAGCAGACTACGAGCAGTACTTC. Residues: CASSQVPADYEQYF.

This chain links TRBV10-3 with TRBJ2-5; D possibly matches TRBD1 or TRBD2 (5 bases each). Near its end, the DNA agrees better with TRBJ2-7, so the J call may be wrong. The germline CDR1 and CDR2 sequences are ENHRY and SYGVKD. The CDR3 is 13 residues long. CDR3 DNA: TGTGCCATCAGCGCCGGGACCCACTACGAGCAGTACTTC. This sequence encodes CAISAGTHYEQYF.

The J gene is TRBJ2-2, the V gene TRBV13, with 12 positions matching TRBD2. This CDR3 has 17 residues. Looked up from germline, CDR1 is PRHDT and CDR2 is FYEKMQ (reference sequence). V was clipped by 3 bases and J by 6 bases; unmatched bases: 8. The CDR3 nucleotides read TGTGCCAGCAGCTTCGATGGACTAGCGGGGAGAGCCGGGGAGCTGTTTTTT. It specifies CASSFDGLAGRAGELFF.

The genes are TRBV27 and TRBJ2-7; TRBD1 agrees at 10 bases. The germline V gene encodes CDR1 MNHEY and CDR2 SMNVEV (reference sequence). The J segment lost 0 bases and the V segment lost 2 bases, leaving 16 bases of the junction unmatched. There are 20 residues in the CDR3. The CDR3 DNA is TGTGCCAGCAGTTTAGGGACAGGGGAAGGGATAGCCTTGAGCTCCTACGAGCAGTACTTC. Its protein is CASSLGTGEGIALSSYEQYF.